This is a list of T cell receptor beta chains from one sample in a study of blood T cell repertoires in COVID-19. Produced via immunoSEQ multiplex PCR; TCRdb's table is partial and in-frame only. This sample carries about 49,000 clones, approximately 80% of them seen once, and the ten largest clones take around 45%. Sequencing was done on a sample of peripheral blood. The receptors come from a man aged 65 to 79 with active or convalescent COVID-19. The conserved cysteine and the conserved F or W are not part of the CDR3 here. Some rows mark clone size as missing; the rest say once, few, many or name a class of expanded clone.

-	TRBV5-6	TRBJ2-1	ASSPSPGNEQF
-	TRBV23-1	TRBJ2-2	ASSQSRGLASNTGELF
-	TRBV27	TRBJ1-6	ASSTSNSPLH
-	TRBV6-6	TRBJ1-5	ASSPTGERNQPQH
-	TRBV19	TRBJ1-2	ASSIGGQGWLGGYT
-	TRBV5-1	TRBJ2-5	ASSQPSRETQY
-	TRBV24-1	TRBJ1-5	ATRGQGTNQPQH
-	TRBV3-1/TRBV3-2	TRBJ1-2	ASSPTGGDYGYT
-	TRBV20-1	TRBJ1-1	SAPVDSEAF
once	TRBV5-1	TRBJ2-1	ASSLDGGSSNEQF
-	TRBV5-1	TRBJ2-4	ASSSTTSINIQY
-	TRBV7-2	TRBJ1-4	ASSLTGAGYPNGEKLF
-	TRBV9	TRBJ1-2	ASSVRGGGTNYGYT
-	TRBV9	TRBJ1-2	ASTGGTAYGYT
once	TRBV30	TRBJ2-1	AWSVGGSSYNEQF
-	TRBV11-2	TRBJ2-7	ASSLSGRYEQY
once	TRBV2	TRBJ2-7	ASSVQGYEQY
-	TRBV5-1	TRBJ2-7	ASSFLSGGFYEQY
-	TRBV4-2	TRBJ1-5	ASSQAGISGQPQH
-	TRBV14	TRBJ2-1	ASSQERWEAPHNEQF
-	TRBV18	TRBJ1-1	ASSASAGANTEAF
-	TRBV28	TRBJ1-3	ASSLHPGRGSGNTIY
-	TRBV7-2	TRBJ2-5	ASSSYGRTETQY
-	TRBV10-3	TRBJ2-1	ATGVHNDRGLSNEQF
-	TRBV3-1/TRBV3-2	TRBJ2-3	ASSQDLWDRGRSDTQY
-	TRBV5-1	TRBJ2-7	ASSLESPGEQY
few	TRBV7-3	TRBJ2-2	ASSPGTGISGELF
-	TRBV4-1	TRBJ1-4	ASSQVMEKLF
-	TRBV18	TRBJ2-2	ASSPGGAGELF
-	TRBV7-6	TRBJ2-3	ASSLVGTGLAGTDTQY
-	TRBV4-1	TRBJ1-3	ASSQGVVSKRNTIY